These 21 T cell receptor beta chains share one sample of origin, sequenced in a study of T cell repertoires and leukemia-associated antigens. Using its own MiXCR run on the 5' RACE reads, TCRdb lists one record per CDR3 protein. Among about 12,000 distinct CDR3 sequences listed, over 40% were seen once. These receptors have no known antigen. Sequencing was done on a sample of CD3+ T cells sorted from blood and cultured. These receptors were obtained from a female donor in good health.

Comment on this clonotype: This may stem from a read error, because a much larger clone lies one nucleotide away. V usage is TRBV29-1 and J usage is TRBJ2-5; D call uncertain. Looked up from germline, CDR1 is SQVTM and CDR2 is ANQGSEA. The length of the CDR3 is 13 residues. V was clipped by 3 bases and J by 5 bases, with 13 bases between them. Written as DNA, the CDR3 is TGCAGCGTTGACGTAGGTCGCCGGGAGACCCAGTACTTC. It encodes CSVDVGRRETQYF.

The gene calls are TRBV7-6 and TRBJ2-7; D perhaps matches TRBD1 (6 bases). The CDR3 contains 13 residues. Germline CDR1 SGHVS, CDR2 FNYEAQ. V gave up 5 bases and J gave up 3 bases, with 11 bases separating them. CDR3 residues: CASSLKQGYEQYF. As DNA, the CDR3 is TGTGCCAGCAGCCTTAAACAGGGCTACGAGCAGTACTTC.

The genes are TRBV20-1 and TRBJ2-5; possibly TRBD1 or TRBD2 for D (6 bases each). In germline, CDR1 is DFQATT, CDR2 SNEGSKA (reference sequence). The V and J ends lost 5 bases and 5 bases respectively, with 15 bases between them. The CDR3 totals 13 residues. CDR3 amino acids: CSAVASGGETQYF. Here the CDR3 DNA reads TGCAGTGCTGTAGCGTCCGGGGGCGAGACCCAGTACTTC.

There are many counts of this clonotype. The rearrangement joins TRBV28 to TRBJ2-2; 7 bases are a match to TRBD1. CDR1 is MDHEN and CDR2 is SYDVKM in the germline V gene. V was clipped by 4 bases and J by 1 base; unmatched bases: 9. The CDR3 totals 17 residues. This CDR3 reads CASSSKQGTRNTGELFF. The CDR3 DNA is TGTGCCAGCAGTTCAAAACAGGGGACAAGGAACACCGGGGAGCTGTTTTTT.

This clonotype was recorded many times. The CDR3 coding sequence is TGTGCCAGCAGTGAATTGGGGGCAGAGGAAGCTTTCTTT. Translation: CASSELGAEEAFF. V gene TRBV25-1 combines with J gene TRBJ1-1, with TRBD1 as a possible D gene (6 bases). The length of the CDR3 is 13 residues. Germline CDR1 reads MGHDK; CDR2 reads SYGVNS. Trimming cost V 1 base and J 8 bases, with 11 bases left between them.

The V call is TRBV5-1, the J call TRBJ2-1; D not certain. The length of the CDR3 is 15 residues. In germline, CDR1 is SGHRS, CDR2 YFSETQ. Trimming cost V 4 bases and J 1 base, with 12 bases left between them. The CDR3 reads CASSREVGSYNEQFF. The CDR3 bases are TGCGCCAGCAGCCGTGAGGTAGGGTCCTACAATGAGCAGTTCTTC.

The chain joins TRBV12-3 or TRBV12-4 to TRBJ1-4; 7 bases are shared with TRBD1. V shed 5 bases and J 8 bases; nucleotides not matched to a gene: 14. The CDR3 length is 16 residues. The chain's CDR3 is CASSPLSGTAGEKLFF. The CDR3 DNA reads TGTGCCAGCAGTCCCTTATCCGGGACAGCGGGGGAAAAACTGTTTTTT.

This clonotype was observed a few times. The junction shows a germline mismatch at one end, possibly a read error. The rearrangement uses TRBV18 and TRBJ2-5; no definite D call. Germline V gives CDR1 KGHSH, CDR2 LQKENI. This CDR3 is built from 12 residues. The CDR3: CGSSPEAETQYF. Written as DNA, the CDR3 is TGTGGCAGCTCACCCGAGGCAGAGACCCAGTACTTC.

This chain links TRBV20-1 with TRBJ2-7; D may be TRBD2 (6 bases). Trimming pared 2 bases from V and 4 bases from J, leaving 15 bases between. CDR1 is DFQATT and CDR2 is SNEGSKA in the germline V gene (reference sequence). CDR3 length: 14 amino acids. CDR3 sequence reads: CSARTGLAGYEQYF. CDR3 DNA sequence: TGCAGTGCTAGAACGGGACTGGCGGGTTACGAGCAGTACTTC.

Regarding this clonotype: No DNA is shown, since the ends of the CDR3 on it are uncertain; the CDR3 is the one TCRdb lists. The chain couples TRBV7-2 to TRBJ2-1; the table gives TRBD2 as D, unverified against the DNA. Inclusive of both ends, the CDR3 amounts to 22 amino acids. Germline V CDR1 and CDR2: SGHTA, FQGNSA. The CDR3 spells CASSFYICSATKGGSRYNEQFF.

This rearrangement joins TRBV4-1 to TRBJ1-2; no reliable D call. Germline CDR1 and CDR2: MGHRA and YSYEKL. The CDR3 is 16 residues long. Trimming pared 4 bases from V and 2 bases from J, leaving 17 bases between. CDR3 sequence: CASSRDLGFRNYGYTF. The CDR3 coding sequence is TGCGCCAGCAGCCGAGACCTGGGATTCAGGAACTATGGCTACACCTTC.

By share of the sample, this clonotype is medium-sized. CDR3 in DNA: TGCAGTGCTAGAGAACCCGGGCGGGCAGGCAACTACAATGAGCAGTTCTTC. Translated: CSAREPGRAGNYNEQFF. This rearrangement joins TRBV20-1 to TRBJ2-1, with D possibly being TRBD2 (5 bases). The V gene's germline CDR1 is DFQATT and CDR2 SNEGSKA (reference sequence). This CDR3 is built from 17 residues. Trimming left V 0 bases short and J 3 bases short, with 18 bases between.

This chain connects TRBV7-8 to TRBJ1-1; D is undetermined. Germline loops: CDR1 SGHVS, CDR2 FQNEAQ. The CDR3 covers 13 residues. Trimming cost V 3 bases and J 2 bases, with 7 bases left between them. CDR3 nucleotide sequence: TGTGCCAGCAGCTTCAGGCTTAACACTGAAGCTTTCTTT. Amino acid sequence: CASSFRLNTEAFF.

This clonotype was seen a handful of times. The CDR3 region is CSASGASPSEDTQYF. The CDR3, as DNA: TGCAGTGCCTCTGGGGCCTCTCCGAGTGAAGATACGCAGTATTTT. This chain uses TRBV20-1 with TRBJ2-3; the D gene is possibly TRBD1 (5 bases). This CDR3 has 15 amino acids. V was cut by 6 bases and J by 5 bases, with 21 bases left in between. Germline CDR1 reads DFQATT; CDR2 reads SNEGSKA (reference sequence).

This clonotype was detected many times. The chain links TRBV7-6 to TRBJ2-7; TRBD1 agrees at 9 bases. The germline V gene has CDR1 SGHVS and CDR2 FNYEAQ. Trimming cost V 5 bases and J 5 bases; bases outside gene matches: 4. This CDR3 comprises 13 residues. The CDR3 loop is CASSLRTGDEQYF. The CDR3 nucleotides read TGTGCCAGCAGCCTCAGGACAGGGGACGAGCAGTACTTC.

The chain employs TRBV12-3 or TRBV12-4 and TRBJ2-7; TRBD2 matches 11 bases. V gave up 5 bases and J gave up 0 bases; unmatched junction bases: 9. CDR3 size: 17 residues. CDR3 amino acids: CASSPGGLAANSYEQYF. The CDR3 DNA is TGTGCCAGCAGTCCAGGGGGACTAGCGGCGAACTCCTACGAGCAGTACTTC.

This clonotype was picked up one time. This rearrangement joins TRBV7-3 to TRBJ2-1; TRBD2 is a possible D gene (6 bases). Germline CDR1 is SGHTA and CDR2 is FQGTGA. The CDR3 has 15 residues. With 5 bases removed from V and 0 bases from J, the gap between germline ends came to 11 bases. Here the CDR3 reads CASSGGLCSYNEQFF. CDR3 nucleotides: TGTGCCAGCAGCGGGGGACTGTGCTCCTACAATGAGCAGTTCTTC.

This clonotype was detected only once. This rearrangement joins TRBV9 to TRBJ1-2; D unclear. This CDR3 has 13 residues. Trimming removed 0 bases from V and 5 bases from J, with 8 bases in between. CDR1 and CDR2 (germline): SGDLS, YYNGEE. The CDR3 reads CASSVEAGYGYTF. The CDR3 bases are TGTGCCAGCAGCGTAGAGGCTGGTTATGGCTACACCTTC.

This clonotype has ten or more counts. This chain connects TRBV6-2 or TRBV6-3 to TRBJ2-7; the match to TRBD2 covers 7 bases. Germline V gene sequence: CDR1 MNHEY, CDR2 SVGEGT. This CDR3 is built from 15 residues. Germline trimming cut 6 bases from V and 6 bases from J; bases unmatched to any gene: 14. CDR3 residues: CASSQAWDYGPEQYF. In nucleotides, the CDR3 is TGTGCCAGCAGCCAAGCTTGGGACTACGGGCCCGAGCAGTACTTC.

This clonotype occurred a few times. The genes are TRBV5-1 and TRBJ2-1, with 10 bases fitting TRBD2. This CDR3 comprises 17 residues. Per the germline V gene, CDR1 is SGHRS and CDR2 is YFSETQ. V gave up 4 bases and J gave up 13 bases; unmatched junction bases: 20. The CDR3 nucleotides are TGCGCCAGCAGCCTGCGATCGGAGAGCGGGAGGGGGAGAATACAGTTCTTC. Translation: CASSLRSESGRGRIQFF.

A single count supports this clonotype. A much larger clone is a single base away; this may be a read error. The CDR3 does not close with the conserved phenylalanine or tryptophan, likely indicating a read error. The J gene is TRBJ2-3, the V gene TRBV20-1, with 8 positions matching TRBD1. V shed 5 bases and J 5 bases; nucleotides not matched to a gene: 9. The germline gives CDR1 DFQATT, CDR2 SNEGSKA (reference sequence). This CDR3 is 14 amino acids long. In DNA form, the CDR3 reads TGCAGTGCTGTCGACAGGGGACGAGGAGATACGCAGTATCTT. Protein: CSAVDRGRGDTQYL.